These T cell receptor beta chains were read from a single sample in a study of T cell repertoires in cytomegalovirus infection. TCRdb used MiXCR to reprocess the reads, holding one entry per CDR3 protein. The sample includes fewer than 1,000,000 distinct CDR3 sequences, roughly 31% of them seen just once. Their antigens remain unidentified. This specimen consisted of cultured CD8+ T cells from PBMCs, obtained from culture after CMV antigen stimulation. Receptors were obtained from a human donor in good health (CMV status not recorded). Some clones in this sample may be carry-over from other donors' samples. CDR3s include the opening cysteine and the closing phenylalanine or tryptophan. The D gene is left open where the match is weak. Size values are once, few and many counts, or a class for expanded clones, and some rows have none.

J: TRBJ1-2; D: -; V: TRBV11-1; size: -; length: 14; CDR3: CASSLDALLGGYTF; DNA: TGTGCCAGCAGCTTAGATGCGCTCCTGGGTGGCTACACCTTC
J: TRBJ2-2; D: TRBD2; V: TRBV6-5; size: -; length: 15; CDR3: CASSPSGGAVGELFF; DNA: TGTGCCAGCAGCCCCAGCGGGGGGGCGGTCGGGGAGCTGTTTTTT
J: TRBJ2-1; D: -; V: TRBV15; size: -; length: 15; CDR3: CATSRDLGSYNEQFF; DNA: TGTGCCACCAGCAGAGATCTAGGCAGCTACAATGAGCAGTTCTTC
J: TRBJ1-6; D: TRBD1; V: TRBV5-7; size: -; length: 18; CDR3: CASSLDREGEDSNSPLHF; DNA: TGTGCCAGCAGTCTGGACAGGGAAGGAGAGGACAGTAATTCACCCCTCCACTTT
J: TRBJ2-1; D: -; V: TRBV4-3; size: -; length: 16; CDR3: CASSRSGTDGNNEQFF; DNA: TGCGCCAGCAGCCGATCCGGGACTGACGGGAACAATGAGCAGTTCTTC
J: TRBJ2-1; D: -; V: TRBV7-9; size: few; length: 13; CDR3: CASSLEGSNEQFF; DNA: TGTGCCAGCAGCTTAGAGGGCTCCAATGAGCAGTTCTTC
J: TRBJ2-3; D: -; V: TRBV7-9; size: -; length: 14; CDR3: CASSLGAGMDTQYF; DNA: TGTGCCAGCAGCTTAGGGGCGGGGATGGATACGCAGTATTTT
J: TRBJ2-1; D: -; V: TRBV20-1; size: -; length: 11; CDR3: CSARELPEQFF; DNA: TGCAGTGCTAGAGAACTCCCCGAGCAGTTCTTC
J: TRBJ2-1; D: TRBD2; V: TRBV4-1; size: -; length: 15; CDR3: CASSQGKRGGREQFF; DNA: TGCGCCAGCAGCCAAGGGAAGCGGGGGGGCCGGGAGCAGTTCTTC
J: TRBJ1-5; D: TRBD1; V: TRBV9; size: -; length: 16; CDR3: CASSVGTGGVNQPQHF; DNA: TGTGCCAGCAGCGTAGGGACAGGGGGCGTCAATCAGCCCCAGCATTTT
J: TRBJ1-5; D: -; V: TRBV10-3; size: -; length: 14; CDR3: CAISEVTGYQPQHF; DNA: TGTGCCATCAGTGAGGTCACAGGGTACCAGCCCCAGCATTTT
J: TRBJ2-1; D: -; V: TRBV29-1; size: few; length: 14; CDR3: CSVQGIHATGEQFF; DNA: TGCAGCGTTCAGGGGATTCACGCCACCGGTGAGCAGTTCTTC
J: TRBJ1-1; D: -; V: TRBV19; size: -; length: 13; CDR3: CASSWTRDTEAFF; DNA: TGTGCCAGTAGTTGGACACGGGACACTGAAGCTTTCTTT
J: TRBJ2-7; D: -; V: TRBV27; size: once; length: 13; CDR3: CASSKDSSYEQYF; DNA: TGTGCCAGCAGTAAGGACAGCTCCTACGAGCAGTACTTC
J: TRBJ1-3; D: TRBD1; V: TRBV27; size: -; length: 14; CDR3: CASSGTGVGNTIYF; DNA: TGTGCCAGCAGTGGGACAGGGGTCGGAAACACCATATATTTT
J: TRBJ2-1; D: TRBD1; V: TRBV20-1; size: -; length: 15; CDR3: CSAERDRSSYNEQFF; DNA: TGCAGTGCTGAACGGGACAGAAGCTCCTACAATGAGCAGTTCTTC
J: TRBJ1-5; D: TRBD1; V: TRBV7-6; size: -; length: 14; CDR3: CASSSGTGGQPQHF; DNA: TGTGCCAGCAGCTCCGGGACAGGGGGCCAGCCCCAGCATTTT
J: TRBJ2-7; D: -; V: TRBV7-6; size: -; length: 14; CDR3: CASSSPTTNYEQYF; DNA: TGTGCCAGCAGCTCACCGACAACGAACTACGAGCAGTACTTC
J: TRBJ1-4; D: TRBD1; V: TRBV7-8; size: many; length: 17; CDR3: CASSLRTGLATNEKLFF; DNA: TGTGCCAGCAGCCTGCGGACAGGTCTTGCAACTAATGAAAAACTGTTTTTT
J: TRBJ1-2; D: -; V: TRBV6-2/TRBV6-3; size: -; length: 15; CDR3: CASRSQKFKDYGYTF; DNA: TGTGCCAGCAGATCACAGAAGTTTAAGGACTATGGCTACACCTTC
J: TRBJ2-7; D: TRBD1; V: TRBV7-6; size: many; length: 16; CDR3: CASSLNHGQGNYEQYF; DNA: TGTGCCAGCAGCTTAAACCACGGACAGGGGAATTACGAGCAGTACTTC
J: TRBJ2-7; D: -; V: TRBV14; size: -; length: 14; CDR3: CASSQVPGAGEQYF; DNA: TGTGCCAGCAGCCAAGTCCCGGGGGCGGGGGAGCAGTACTTC
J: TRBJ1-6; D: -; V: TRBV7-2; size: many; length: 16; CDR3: CASSLFITGYGSPLHF; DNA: TGTGCCAGCAGCTTATTCATCACAGGGTATGGGTCACCCCTCCACTTT
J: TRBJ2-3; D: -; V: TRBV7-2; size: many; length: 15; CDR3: CASSLDTGFTDTQYF; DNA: TGTGCCAGCAGCTTAGACACAGGGTTCACAGATACGCAGTATTTT
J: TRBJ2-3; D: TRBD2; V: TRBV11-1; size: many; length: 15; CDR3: CASSPSGGATDTQYF; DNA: TGTGCCAGCAGCCCCAGCGGGGGAGCCACAGATACGCAGTATTTT
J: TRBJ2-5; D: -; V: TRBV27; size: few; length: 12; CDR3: CATLGKGETQYF; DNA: TGTGCCACCCTCGGGAAGGGGGAGACCCAGTACTTC
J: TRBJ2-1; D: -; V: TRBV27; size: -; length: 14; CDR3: CASSSTPRVNEQFF; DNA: TGTGCCAGCAGTTCAACCCCTCGGGTCAATGAGCAGTTCTTC
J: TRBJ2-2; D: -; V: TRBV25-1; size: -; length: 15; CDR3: CASSAGARVTGELFF; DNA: TGTGCCAGCAGTGCAGGGGCGAGGGTGACCGGGGAGCTGTTTTTT
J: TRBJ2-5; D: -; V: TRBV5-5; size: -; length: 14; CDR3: CASSTGGYQETQYF; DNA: TGTGCCAGCAGTACTGGAGGGTACCAAGAGACCCAGTACTTC
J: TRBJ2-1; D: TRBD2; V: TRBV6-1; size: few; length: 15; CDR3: CASSFAGTTYNEQFF; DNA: TGTGCCAGCAGTTTCGCCGGGACTACCTACAATGAGCAGTTCTTC
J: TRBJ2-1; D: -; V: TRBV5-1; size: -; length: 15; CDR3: CASSLVQGLGNEQFF; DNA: TGCGCCAGCAGCTTGGTCCAGGGCTTGGGCAATGAGCAGTTCTTC